This T cell receptor beta chain came from a study of metastatic and nonmetastatic thyroid tumors. Study information: Malignant thyroid and benign thyroid patients provided blood and tumor or nodule tissue whose repertoires were compared. Study observations and caveats: Malignant thyroid tumors reportedly had TCR beta diversity that was significantly higher than in benign nodules, in blood and tumor.

The sample holds many counts of this clone. Its antigen is not known. Each patient came to thyroid surgery without any prior treatment (of any kind). Original data processing: Clinicopathological groups differed in CDR3, with these differences serving to build a distant-metastasis classifier for papillary thyroid cancer. Using MiXCR, TCRdb reanalyzed the PCR reads. TCRdb assigned the V and J calls; the authors' analysis was not used. The sample lists some 40,000 clones; 13% were seen once. What was sequenced was blood. The TCR comes from a female donor with papillary thyroid cancer or a benign thyroid nodule (not recorded which). Some clones in this sample may be carry-over from other donors' samples.

DNA for the CDR3: TGTGCCAGCAGTTGCCCACTAGCGGGTAACACAGATACGCAGTATTTT. Translated: CASSCPLAGNTDTQYF. V usage is TRBV6-7 and J usage is TRBJ2-3, with 9 bases identical to TRBD2. TRBV6-7 is classed as an ORF, of uncertain function. This CDR3 is built from 16 residues. The trim removed 4 bases at V and 2 bases at J, leaving 7 bases unmatched.